What follows describes a single T cell receptor (beta chain). This clonotype has more than one count but fewer than ten. What this receptor recognizes is not known. Base quality data are lacking; no much larger clone is found one base away. Explained via the paper, the treatment or condition label denotes: live attenuated yellow fever vaccine strain. Two biological replicates of bulk PBMCs were collected at each blood-draw timepoint. PBMCs were isolated from peripheral blood using a standard Ficoll-Paque protocol. TriZol was used to extract RNA from bulk PBMCs, from CD4 and CD8 fractions, and from dextramer-positive and dextramer-negative fractions. These data originate in a study of T cells after yellow fever vaccination (dated by TCRdb to 2018 to 2020). General notes on the study: The SMART-Seq v4 Ultra Low Input RNA kit was used to prepare libraries from fractions with low cell numbers. Bulk TCR alpha and beta repertoires were sequenced longitudinally to track T-cell clones before and after primary and booster YFV17D yellow fever vaccination. Two healthy male donors, one aged 18 to 30 and one aged 30 to 39 years, were included in the cohort. Bulk PBMC replicates and cell subsets were isolated from blood drawn at multiple timepoints before and after both primary and secondary immunization.

Here is what the overall study found, with its caveats: After the booster, most clones that had expanded after primary vaccination were detected again (over 95% of CD4 and around 88% of CD8), suggesting broad maintenance of memory. Computational filtering was required because FACS-sorted repertoires could contain abundant contaminating clonotypes from the bulk population. The study included only a couple of donors, which limits how far the findings can be generalized. A small fraction of clonotypes showed up in both the CD4 and CD8 compartments, probably as a result of convergent recombination. Compared with the primary T-cell response, the secondary T-cell response was weaker but faster, peaking on day 5 rather than day 15.

The reads were generated on an Illumina NovaSeq 6000. TCR cDNA was synthesized by 5'RACE template switching, which introduced a universal primer site and unique molecular identifiers. Priming of cDNA synthesis was performed from both the TCR alpha and TCR beta constant segments. Two PCR steps were used to amplify libraries, with sample barcodes and sequencing adapters being added in the second step. Libraries were sequenced on Illumina HiSeq 2500 (2x100 bp) or NovaSeq (2x150 bp). Per the authors' processing: MIGEC was used to demultiplex reads and collapse the reads into UMI consensus sequences, and MiXCR was used for V(D)J alignment. Clonotypes responding to the vaccine were identified with edgeR on replicate PBMC samples, with the criteria of FDR below 0.01 and a log2 fold change above 5 up to day 15. CD4 or CD8 identity was assigned to each bulk clonotype according to whether the clonotype was present at higher abundance in the sequenced CD4 repertoire or the sequenced CD8 repertoire. TCRdb reprocessing: public reads trimmed at Q25 with fastp, clones called with MiXCR, in-frame beta chains kept. Each record represents a unique CDR3 protein, reported with the most common genes and DNA among its rows. V and J calls and clone size were set by TCRdb, not the authors. For this sample the table gives some 300,000 distinct CDR3 sequences, of which roughly 3.5% were detected only once. 20% to 30% of the sample is in the top ten clones.

The receptor comes from a man aged 18 to 29 who received the YFV17D yellow fever vaccine. The input for sequencing was PBMCs, taken on the day of the yellow fever booster vaccination.

The base sequence is TGTGCCAGCAGCCCTCCGGACTTGGAGATCGATACGCAGTATTTT. Translated, this is CASSPPDLEIDTQYF. The chain employs TRBV7-9 and TRBJ2-3; TRBD2 could be the D gene, as 5 bases match. Inclusive of the bounding cysteine and phenylalanine, the CDR3 is 15 residues long. Just the 45-base CDR3 DNA is kept, in frame starting at base 1. The germline V gene (reference sequence) supplies CDR1 SEHNR and CDR2 FQNEAQ. The trim is 5 bases for V and 6 bases for J, with a gap of 18 bases between the germline ends.